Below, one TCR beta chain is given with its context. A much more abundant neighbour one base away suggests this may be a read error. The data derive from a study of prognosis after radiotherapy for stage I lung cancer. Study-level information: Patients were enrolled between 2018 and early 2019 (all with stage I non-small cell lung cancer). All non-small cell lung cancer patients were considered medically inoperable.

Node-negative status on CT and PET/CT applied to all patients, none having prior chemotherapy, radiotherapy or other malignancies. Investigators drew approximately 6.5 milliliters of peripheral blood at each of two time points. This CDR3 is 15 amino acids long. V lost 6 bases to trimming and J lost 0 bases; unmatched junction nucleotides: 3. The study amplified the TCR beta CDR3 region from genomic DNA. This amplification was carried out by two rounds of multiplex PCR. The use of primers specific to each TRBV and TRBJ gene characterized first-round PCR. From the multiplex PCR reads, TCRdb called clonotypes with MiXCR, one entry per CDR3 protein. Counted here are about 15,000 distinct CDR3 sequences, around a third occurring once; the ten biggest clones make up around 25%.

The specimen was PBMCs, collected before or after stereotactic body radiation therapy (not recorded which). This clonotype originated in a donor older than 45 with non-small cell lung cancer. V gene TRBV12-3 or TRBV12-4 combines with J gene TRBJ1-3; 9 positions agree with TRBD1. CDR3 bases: TGTGCCAGCAGAGGGGACAGGGTCTCTGGAAACACCATATATTTT. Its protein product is CASRGDRVSGNTIYF.